This record covers a single T cell receptor beta chain. The sample originates from a study of shared clonotypes between healthy human individuals. Across the whole study: Aged between 18 and 49, the donors were a couple of women and three men.

Each subset's genomic DNA was split evenly across several immunoSEQ plates. The sequenced material, unsorted PBMC DNA, was run on ten immunoSEQ deep assay plates. Original processing methods: Filtering differed for immunoSEQ, which gave only junction sequences without quality scores. Sequencing was performed with immunoSEQ multiplex PCR; in TCRdb, only in-frame clones are kept and a portion is missing. V, J and clone size are those of that table, while D and trimming were read from the DNA. The sample lists 450,000 to 500,000 clones, 70% to 80% occurring once. J was trimmed by 6 bases and V by 6 bases; bases with no gene match: 7. The CDR3 totals 14 residues. Germline V CDR1 and CDR2: MNHNS, SASEGT.

The sequencing input was PBMCs. This chain uses TRBV6-1 with TRBJ2-4; TRBD1 matches at 8 bases. The sequence was collected from a woman between 35 and 50 years old in good health. Some clones in this sample may be carry-over from other donors' samples. DNA of the CDR3: TGTGCCAGCAGGCCCGGGACAGGAAGAAACATTCAGTACTTC. Its protein product is CASRPGTGRNIQYF.